The 5 T cell receptor beta chains in this list originate from one sample, sequenced in a study of shared clonotypes between healthy human individuals. Clones were sequenced by immunoSEQ multiplex PCR, and TCRdb holds only the in-frame ones, with some missing. The sample shows a few million clones, approximately 94% of them seen only once. The specimen sequenced was naive CD4+ T cells sorted from blood. Subset denoted: CD45RA+ positively selected. The source of these receptors is a man younger than 30 in good health.

This clone appeared a single time. The chain links TRBV6-5 to TRBJ2-1; D might be TRBD2 (6 bases). V was cut by 6 bases and J by 8 bases, with 20 bases left in between. This CDR3 comprises 15 residues. Per the germline V gene, CDR1 is MNHEY and CDR2 is SVGAGI. The CDR3 DNA is TGTGCCAGCAGGTCATACCAACGACTAGTCGATGAGCAGTTCTTC. Residues: CASRSYQRLVDEQFF.

This clone showed up just a few times. This chain uses TRBV5-5 with TRBJ1-5; perhaps TRBD1 as D (5 bases). The ends were cut back, 3 bases at V and 7 bases at J, with 11 bases in the middle. The CDR3 length is 13 residues. The germline V gene has CDR1 SGHKS and CDR2 YYEKEE (reference sequence). CDR3: CASSSGGAQPQHF. The CDR3 coding sequence is TGTGCCAGCAGCTCGGGCGGGGCACAGCCCCAGCATTTT.

The rearrangement links TRBV19 to TRBJ2-3; 10 nucleotides match TRBD2. Germline V gives CDR1 LNHDA, CDR2 SQIVND (reference sequence). This CDR3 is built from 16 residues. The J segment lost 3 bases and the V segment lost 1 base, leaving 4 bases of the junction unmatched. CDR3 in amino acids: CASSIGPSGRTDTQYF. The CDR3 coding sequence is TGTGCCAGTAGTATAGGACCTAGCGGGAGAACAGATACGCAGTATTTT.

This clone was detected once. V is TRBV5-1 and J is TRBJ2-7; TRBD1 matches at 9 bases. The germline CDR1 and CDR2 sequences are SGHRS and YFSETQ. Unmatched junction bases numbered 5, after V lost 5 bases and J lost 2 bases. The CDR3 extends over 14 amino acids. This CDR3 reads CASRKQGATYEQYF. CDR3 coding DNA: TGCGCCAGCAGGAAACAGGGGGCCACCTACGAGCAGTACTTC. Full variable domain (outside the CDR3, taken from reference TRBV5-1 and TRBJ2-7): KAGVTQTPRYLIKTRGQQVTLSCSPISGHRSVSWYQQTPGQGLQFLFEYFSETQRNKGNFPGRFSGRQFSNSRSEMNVSTLELGDSALYLCASRKQGATYEQYFGPGTRLTVT.

The chain combines TRBV4-3 with TRBJ2-3; D ambiguous. This CDR3 is 13 amino acids long. The germline V and J ends were trimmed by 4 bases and 6 bases, with 11 bases remaining between them. The germline V gene has CDR1 LGHNA and CDR2 YSLEER. This CDR3 is CASSLYFGDTQYF. CDR3 sequence (DNA): TGCGCCAGCAGCCTGTATTTTGGGGATACGCAGTATTTT.